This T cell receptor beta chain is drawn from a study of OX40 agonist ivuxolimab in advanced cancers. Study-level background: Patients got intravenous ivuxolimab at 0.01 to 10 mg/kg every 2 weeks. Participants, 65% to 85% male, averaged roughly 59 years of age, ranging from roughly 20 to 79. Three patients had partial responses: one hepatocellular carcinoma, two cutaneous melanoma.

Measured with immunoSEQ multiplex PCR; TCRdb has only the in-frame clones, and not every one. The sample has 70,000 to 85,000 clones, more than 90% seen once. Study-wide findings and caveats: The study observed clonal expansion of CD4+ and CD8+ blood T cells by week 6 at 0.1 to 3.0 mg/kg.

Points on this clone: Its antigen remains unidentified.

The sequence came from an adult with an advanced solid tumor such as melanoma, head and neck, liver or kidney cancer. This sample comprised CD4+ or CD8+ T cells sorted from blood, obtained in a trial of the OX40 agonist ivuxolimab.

The CDR3 here is CASSPDRAAQPQHF. DNA of the CDR3: TGTGCCAGCAGTCCGGACAGGGCCGCTCAGCCCCAGCATTTT. The chain couples TRBV6-6 to TRBJ1-5, with 8 bases that match TRBD1. Trimming took 5 bases from V and 6 from J; bases not matched to a gene: 6. The CDR3 runs 14 residues. Germline V gene data show CDR1 as MNHNY and CDR2 as SVGAGI (reference sequence).